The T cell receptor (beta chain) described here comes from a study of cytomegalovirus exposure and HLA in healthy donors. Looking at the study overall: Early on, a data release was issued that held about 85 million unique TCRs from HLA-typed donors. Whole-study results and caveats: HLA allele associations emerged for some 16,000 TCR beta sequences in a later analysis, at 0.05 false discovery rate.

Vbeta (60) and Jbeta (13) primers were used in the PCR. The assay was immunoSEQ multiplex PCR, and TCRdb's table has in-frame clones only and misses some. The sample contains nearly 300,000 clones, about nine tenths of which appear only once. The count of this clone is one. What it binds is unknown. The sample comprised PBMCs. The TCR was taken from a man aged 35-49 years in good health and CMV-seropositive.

Here the CDR3 DNA reads TGCGCCAGCAGCCGTGGGTATATGGGACACGGGACAGATACGCAGTATTTT. As protein: CASSRGYMGHGTDTQYF. The rearrangement joins TRBV5-1 to TRBJ2-3; TRBD1 is a possible D gene (6 bases). The germline CDR1 and CDR2 sequences are SGHRS and YFSETQ. This CDR3 is 17 amino acids long. V lost 4 bases to trimming and J lost 3 bases, with 21 bases between them.